These 20 T cell receptor beta chains were all obtained from the same sample, sequenced in a study of identical twins. TCRdb re-derived calls from the 5' RACE reads in MiXCR, one entry per CDR3 protein. The sample holds 500,000 or so distinct CDR3 sequences, about 20% seen once. This same sample was also part of a study on T cells expressing NK-cell markers.

Sequences were obtained from CD4+ T cells sorted from blood. Source of these receptors: a woman between 18 and 29 years old in good health.

This clonotype was recorded a few times. V gene TRBV6-5 combines with J gene TRBJ1-1; D is uncertain. Between the trimmed V and J ends, which lost 11 bases and 2 bases, there was a span of 12 bases. Germline V gene sequence: CDR1 MNHEY, CDR2 SVGAGI. The CDR3 runs to 12 residues. Here the CDR3 reads CASQRANTEAFF. The CDR3 DNA is TGTGCCTCCCAGAGGGCTAACACTGAAGCTTTCTTT.

This chain links TRBV7-9 with TRBJ2-3; D perhaps matches TRBD2 (6 bases). CDR1 is SEHNR, CDR2 FQNEAQ, per germline (reference sequence). The CDR3 is 16 amino acids. The ends were cut back, 4 bases at V and 1 base at J, with 15 bases in the middle. In nucleotides, the CDR3 is TGTGCCAGCAGCTCCAGCCGGGAGTTGGGCACAGATACGCAGTATTTT. Translating it yields CASSSSRELGTDTQYF.

The V gene is TRBV7-2, the J gene TRBJ1-1, with D possibly being TRBD1 (5 bases). The germline gives CDR1 SGHTA, CDR2 FQGNSA. This CDR3 contains 16 residues. V was clipped by 0 bases and J by 4 bases, with 15 bases between them. The CDR3 spells CASSLATPRDGTEAFF. The CDR3 DNA follows: TGTGCCAGCAGCTTAGCGACACCCCGGGACGGCACTGAAGCTTTCTTT. The entire variable domain, with the rest obtained from reference TRBV7-2 and TRBJ1-1, is as follows: GAGVSQSPSNKVTEKGKDVELRCDPISGHTALYWYRQSLGQGLEFLIYFQGNSAPDKSGLPSDRFSAERTGGSVSTLTIQRTQQEDSAVYLCASSLATPRDGTEAFFGQGTRLTVV.

J is TRBJ2-2 and V is TRBV9, with 8 positions matching TRBD2. The germline CDR1 and CDR2 sequences are SGDLS and YYNGEE. This CDR3 contains 17 residues. Trimming cost V 2 bases and J 1 base; bases outside gene matches: 7. In DNA, the CDR3 is TGTGCCAGCAGCGTCAGCCGCAGCGGGGGGAACACCGGGGAGCTGTTTTTT. This codes for CASSVSRSGGNTGELFF.

This clonotype was picked up a small number of times. This chain uses TRBV3-1 with TRBJ1-2; D gene unclear. The CDR3 covers 12 residues. V was shortened by 3 bases and J by 3 bases, with 5 bases between the two germline ends. Germline V gene lookup returns CDR1 LGHDT and CDR2 YNNKEL (reference sequence). CDR3 region: CASSQLHYGYTF. CDR3 DNA: TGTGCCAGCAGCCAGCTACACTATGGCTACACCTTC.

The chain employs TRBV5-1 and TRBJ2-7, with a possible D match to TRBD1 (6 bases). This CDR3 is 13 amino acids long. Germline V lookup: CDR1 SGHRS, CDR2 YFSETQ. V was pared by 0 bases and J by 3 bases, with 7 bases between. CDR3 loop: CASSLDRVYEQYF. CDR3 nucleotide sequence: TGCGCCAGCAGCTTGGACAGGGTCTACGAGCAGTACTTC.

This clonotype was seen a few times. The chain couples TRBV20-1 to TRBJ2-1; no clear D gene. V gave up 5 bases and J gave up 9 bases, with 14 bases separating them. The CDR3 is 12 amino acids. From germline, CDR1 is DFQATT and CDR2 SNEGSKA (reference sequence). The CDR3 region is CSAGMQVGEQFF. The CDR3 DNA is TGCAGTGCTGGTATGCAGGTGGGTGAGCAGTTCTTC.

The rearrangement links TRBV7-2 to TRBJ2-1, with 7 bases that match TRBD2. The CDR3 consists of 17 residues. V shed 1 base, J shed 3 bases, and the junction held 9 bases outside the gene matches. In germline, CDR1 is SGHTA, CDR2 FQGNSA. CDR3 DNA sequence: TGTGCCAGCAGCTTAGTATTCGGCGGGAGCTTCTACAATGAGCAGTTCTTC. The encoded protein is CASSLVFGGSFYNEQFF.

There are a few counts of this clonotype. The chain recombines TRBV7-2 with TRBJ2-5; D unclear. The CDR3 spans 13 residues. CDR1 and CDR2 (germline): SGHTA, FQGNSA. V lost 3 bases and J lost 8, with 13 bases in between. The CDR3 is CASSFVGDATQYF. The CDR3 DNA sequence: TGTGCCAGCAGCTTTGTAGGAGACGCCACCCAGTACTTC.

The chain is built from TRBV5-4 and TRBJ2-3, with D unclear. Trimming removed 6 bases at V and 2 bases at J, with 16 bases between. Germline values: CDR1 SGHNT, CDR2 YYREEE (reference sequence). The CDR3 covers 15 residues. The CDR3 nucleotides are TGTGCCAGCACAAGGTTAGACTCCTACACAGATACGCAGTATTTT. Its protein product is CASTRLDSYTDTQYF.

This CDR3 reads CASGTLGARAKNIQYF. CDR3 bases: TGCGCCAGCGGGACGTTGGGGGCTCGGGCCAAAAACATTCAGTACTTC. This chain joins TRBV4-1 and TRBJ2-4, with D maybe TRBD1 (6 bases). The V end was cut by 8 bases, the J end by 1 base, with 18 bases between. This CDR3 spans 16 amino acids. Germline assignment: CDR1 MGHRA and CDR2 YSYEKL.

This clonotype was seen at least ten times. This chain uses TRBV20-1 with TRBJ1-3; D gene ambiguous. Germline V CDR1 and CDR2: DFQATT, SNEGSKA (reference sequence). V lost 5 bases and J lost 6, with 8 bases in between. This CDR3 is 11 amino acids long. The CDR3 spells CSAPNLNTIYF. The CDR3 DNA reads TGCAGTGCTCCGAACCTAAACACCATATATTTT.

In its sample, this clonotype was seen a few times. This chain uses TRBV6-2 or TRBV6-3 with TRBJ2-1, with 9 bases aligning to TRBD2. The CDR3 consists of 15 residues. The V gene's germline CDR1 is MNHEY and CDR2 SVGEGT. The J segment lost 3 bases and the V segment lost 4 bases, leaving 4 bases of the junction unmatched. DNA of the CDR3: TGTGCCAGCAGTTCCTGGCGGGAGGGCTACAATGAGCAGTTCTTC. Translating gives CASSSWREGYNEQFF.

This clonotype was seen a few times. The chain uses TRBV9 and TRBJ2-7; 7 bases are shared with TRBD2. The ends lost 2 bases at V and 3 bases at J; junction bases unmatched: 8. The germline V gene encodes CDR1 SGDLS and CDR2 YYNGEE. The CDR3 is 15 amino acids. For the CDR3, the DNA is TGTGCCAGCAGCGTGGGCGGGAGTGAACTCTACGAGCAGTACTTC. Residues: CASSVGGSELYEQYF.

This clonotype turned up a few times. The V call is TRBV20-1, the J call TRBJ2-7; 10 bases map to TRBD2. From germline, CDR1 is DFQATT and CDR2 SNEGSKA (reference sequence). The CDR3 has 13 residues. Unmatched junction bases numbered 8, after V lost 7 bases and J lost 5 bases. The CDR3 protein is CSGFSGGRNEQYF. The CDR3 nucleotides are TGCAGTGGTTTTAGCGGGGGGCGGAACGAGCAGTACTTC.

This clonotype appeared a few times. The chain employs TRBV4-3 and TRBJ2-7; D remains ambiguous. The CDR3 is 15 amino acids. Germline V lookup: CDR1 LGHNA, CDR2 YSLEER. V lost 0 bases and J lost 4, with 13 bases in between. The chain's CDR3 is CASSQEGRQQYEQYF. For the CDR3, the DNA is TGCGCCAGCAGCCAAGAAGGAAGGCAACAATACGAGCAGTACTTC.

The table lists this clonotype with a few counts. This chain connects TRBV12-3 or TRBV12-4 to TRBJ2-3; D is unresolved. V lost 2 bases and J lost 0, with 24 bases in between. The CDR3 has 20 residues. This CDR3 reads CASSLPRVSGASPSTDTQYF. CDR3 nucleotides: TGTGCCAGCAGTTTACCCCGGGTCTCGGGCGCTTCCCCAAGCACAGATACGCAGTATTTT.

V and J are TRBV20-1 and TRBJ1-5; TRBD1 is a possible D gene (6 bases). The CDR3 covers 13 residues. V lost 1 base, J lost 7 bases, and 11 bases lay in between. Germline V gene lookup returns CDR1 DFQATT and CDR2 SNEGSKA (reference sequence). CDR3 DNA sequence: TGCAGTGCTAGAGTGGCAGGGGCCCAGCCCCAGCATTTT. As protein: CSARVAGAQPQHF.

V is TRBV7-9 and J is TRBJ2-1; D perhaps matches TRBD1 (5 bases). The ends were cut back, 5 bases at V and 5 bases at J, with 10 bases in the middle. This CDR3 spans 13 amino acids. Germline CDR1 and CDR2: SEHNR and FQNEAQ (reference sequence). The chain's CDR3 is CASSPQGNNEQFF. The CDR3 DNA follows: TGTGCCAGCAGCCCCCAGGGAAACAATGAGCAGTTCTTC. The full variable domain, completed using reference TRBV7-9 and TRBJ2-1, is DTGVSQNPRHKITKRGQNVTFRCDPISEHNRLYWYRQTLGQGPEFLTYFQNEAQLEKSRLLSDRFSAERPKGSFSTLEIQRTEQGDSAMYLCASSPQGNNEQFFGPGTRLTVL.

Worth noting for this clonotype: This clone may be a read error of a much larger clone one base away. This rearrangement joins TRBV12-3 or TRBV12-4 to TRBJ1-2, with D possibly TRBD1 on 5 matching bases. This CDR3 is 14 amino acids long. CDR3 in amino acids: CARSSTGASYGYTF. DNA of the CDR3: TGTGCCAGAAGTTCGACCGGGGCGAGCTATGGCTACACCTTC.